Below, 25 T cell receptor beta chains from the same sample are listed, as sequenced in a study of shared T cell receptors in the human thymus. Clones were sequenced by immunoSEQ multiplex PCR, and TCRdb holds only the in-frame ones, with some missing. The sample contains 550,000 to 800,000 clones, approximately 83% of which appear only once. This same sample was also part of a study on human thymus T cells.

The source material was thymocytes. The receptor set was obtained from a girl under three years old with a congenital heart defect.

The chain combines TRBV4-1 with TRBJ1-4; D perhaps matches TRBD1 (5 bases). The V gene's germline CDR1 is MGHRA and CDR2 YSYEKL. This CDR3 spans 16 amino acids. The V gene lost 0 bases and the J gene lost 7 bases, with 15 bases spanning the gap. The CDR3, as DNA: TGCGCCAGCAGCCAAGAACGCGGGACTACCTTTGAAAAACTGTTTTTT. Its protein is CASSQERGTTFEKLFF.

This sequence joins TRBV4-1 and TRBJ2-7; TRBD1 aligns across 8 bases. CDR1 and CDR2 from the germline V gene are MGHRA and YSYEKL. This CDR3 has 15 amino acids. With V trimmed by 4 bases and J by 1 base, 6 bases remained unmatched. CDR3 nucleotide sequence: TGCGCCAGCAGCCCATCAGACAGGGGTTCCTACGAGCAGTACTTC. Translation: CASSPSDRGSYEQYF.

The rearrangement joins TRBV29-1 to TRBJ1-2, with 9 bases matching TRBD1. Germline assignment: CDR1 SQVTM and CDR2 ANQGSEA. J was trimmed by 8 bases and V by 4 bases; bases with no gene match: 8. The CDR3 is made up of 13 amino acids. CDR3 region: CSVARDRARGYTF. The DNA of the CDR3 is TGCAGCGTTGCCCGGGACAGGGCTCGAGGCTACACCTTC.

The CDR3 sequence: CASSRGAVGENTGELFF. The CDR3 DNA reads as TGTGCCAGCAGCCGCGGGGCGGTAGGGGAGAACACCGGGGAGCTGTTTTTT. The chain couples TRBV5-4 to TRBJ2-2, with a possible D match to TRBD2 (6 bases). This CDR3 is built from 17 residues. Deletions cut 4 bases from V and 1 base from J, with 17 bases between. From germline, CDR1 is SGHNT and CDR2 YYREEE (reference sequence).

This clone was recorded a few times. At one boundary the junction diverges from the germline segment, which might be a read error. CDR3 region: CAWSVMDRDIAF. CDR3 in DNA: TGTGCCTGGAGTGTTATGGATCGGGACATTGCCTTC. V usage is TRBV30 and J usage is TRBJ1-2, with D possibly being TRBD1 (6 bases). Per the germline V gene, CDR1 is GTSNPN and CDR2 is SVGIG (reference sequence). The CDR3 is made up of 12 amino acids.

The chain links TRBV7-9 to TRBJ1-3, with TRBD1 matching 9 bases. Unmatched junction bases numbered 5, after V lost 3 bases and J lost 8 bases. Per the germline V gene, CDR1 is SEHNR and CDR2 is FQNEAQ (reference sequence). CDR3 size: 14 residues. CDR3 residues: CASSFRQGVDTIYF. In DNA form, the CDR3 reads TGTGCCAGCAGCTTCCGACAGGGGGTTGACACCATATATTTT.

This clone was seen a few times. V gene TRBV4-1 combines with J gene TRBJ1-2; 10 bases match TRBD1. From germline, CDR1 is MGHRA and CDR2 YSYEKL. With V trimmed by 4 bases and J by 5 bases, 7 bases remained unmatched. The CDR3 loop spans 15 amino acids. CDR3 amino acids: CASSPRDRGLYGYTF. The CDR3 nucleotides read TGCGCCAGCAGCCCCCGGGACAGGGGTCTTTATGGCTACACCTTC.

The V and J genes are TRBV7-6 and TRBJ1-1, with TRBD1 identical over 8 bases. The CDR3 is 16 amino acids. V shed 0 bases and J 5 bases; nucleotides not matched to a gene: 8. Germline loops: CDR1 SGHVS, CDR2 FNYEAQ. CDR3 in amino acids: CASSLAADRGRTEAFF. The CDR3 DNA follows: TGTGCCAGCAGCTTAGCCGCTGACAGGGGAAGGACTGAAGCTTTCTTT.

This chain links TRBV28 with TRBJ1-2; tentatively, D is TRBD1 (6 bases). The germline CDR1 and CDR2 sequences are MDHEN and SYDVKM. The CDR3 is 17 residues long. Trimming removed 5 bases at V and 4 bases at J, with 23 bases between. The CDR3 nucleotides are TGTGCCAGCAGTCGTATCAGGGGCTCCGCCTTCGGCTATGGCTACACCTTC. Translating gives CASSRIRGSAFGYGYTF.

The chain joins TRBV5-1 to TRBJ2-1; 7 nucleotides match TRBD1. V dropped 4 bases and J dropped 6; count of bases not matched to a gene: 4. Germline CDR1 is SGHRS and CDR2 is YFSETQ. The CDR3 spans 13 residues. The CDR3 reads CASSSGQANEQFF. The CDR3 DNA reads TGCGCCAGCAGCAGCGGACAGGCCAATGAGCAGTTCTTC.

The chain couples TRBV6-7 to TRBJ1-6, with D maybe TRBD1 (5 bases). TRBV6-7 is reported as an ORF; its role is uncertain. CDR3 length: 15 residues. Trimming pared 4 bases from V and 7 bases from J, leaving 14 bases between. CDR3 in DNA: TGTGCCAGCAGTTCCTCGGCGGGGCCCAATTCACCCCTCCACTTT. Amino acids: CASSSSAGPNSPLHF.

Comment on this clone: Germline and junction disagree at one end, which may indicate a read error. J is TRBJ1-1 and V is TRBV20-1; maybe TRBD1 (6 bases). CDR1 and CDR2 from the germline V gene are DFQATT and SNEGSKA (reference sequence). CDR3 length: 10 amino acids. CDR3 sequence: CETGITEAFF. The CDR3 coding sequence is TGTGAAACAGGGATCACTGAAGCTTTCTTT.

The V and J genes are TRBV5-6 and TRBJ1-1; D is undetermined. The V end lost 0 bases, the J end lost 0 bases, and 6 bases lay between the germline ends. CDR3 length: 14 residues. CDR1 SGHDT and CDR2 YYEEEE come from the germline V gene. CDR3 sequence reads: CASSLGQMNTEAFF. The CDR3 bases are TGTGCCAGCAGCTTGGGACAAATGAACACTGAAGCTTTCTTT.

The chain carries TRBV6-6 and TRBJ1-2; D remains unclear. Trimming removed 1 base from V and 2 bases from J, with 11 bases in between. CDR3 length: 15 residues. Germline V gives CDR1 MNHNY, CDR2 SVGAGI (reference sequence). CDR3 nucleotide sequence: TGTGCCAGCAGTTACTTCCCGGGAGCAAACTATGGCTACACCTTC. Protein sequence: CASSYFPGANYGYTF.

The table lists this clone with a few counts. The chain has TRBV10-3 and TRBJ2-7; 8 bases map to TRBD1. Germline loops: CDR1 ENHRY, CDR2 SYGVKD. J gave up 3 bases and V 7 bases, and 8 bases lay outside the gene matches. The CDR3 runs 14 residues. This chain's CDR3 is CAIIRSGQVYEQYF. CDR3 DNA: TGTGCCATCATCCGATCGGGACAGGTCTACGAGCAGTACTTC.

In its sample, this clone was seen a few times. V and J are TRBV5-4 and TRBJ2-7, with a weak D call TRBD1 (7 bases). The V gene lost 4 bases and the J gene lost 0 bases, with 14 bases spanning the gap. The germline gives CDR1 SGHNT, CDR2 YYREEE (reference sequence). The CDR3 spans 15 residues. The CDR3 DNA sequence: TGTGCCAGCAGCGCGGGACAGCCTACCTCCTACGAGCAGTACTTC. The encoded protein is CASSAGQPTSYEQYF. Variable domain in full (rest from reference TRBV5-4 and TRBJ2-7): ETGVTQSPTHLIKTRGQQVTLRCSSQSGHNTVSWYQQALGQGPQFIFQYYREEENGRGNFPPRFSGLQFPNYSSELNVNALELDDSALYLCASSAGQPTSYEQYFGPGTRLTVT.

In DNA, the CDR3 is TGTGCCAGCAGCTGGGGGCACAGGGGCGAGGTTACTGAAGCTTTCTTT. Encoded protein: CASSWGHRGEVTEAFF. V gene TRBV5-4 combines with J gene TRBJ1-1; 7 bases match TRBD1. J gave up 5 bases and V 3 bases, and 13 bases lay outside the gene matches. This CDR3 region has 16 residues. CDR1 and CDR2 from the germline V gene are SGHNT and YYREEE (reference sequence).

This rearrangement joins TRBV5-6 to TRBJ1-1; 7 bases fit TRBD1. Germline V gives CDR1 SGHDT, CDR2 YYEEEE. The CDR3 extends over 12 amino acids. J lost 5 bases, V lost 6 bases, and 4 bases had no gene match. This CDR3 is CASNTRGTEAFF. The CDR3 DNA reads TGTGCCAGCAACACCAGGGGGACTGAAGCTTTCTTT.

The V gene is TRBV19, the J gene TRBJ1-1; D gene uncertain. V was pared by 10 bases and J by 4 bases, with 16 bases between. Per germline, CDR1 LNHDA and CDR2 SQIVND (reference sequence). CDR3 length equals 13 residues. The CDR3 sequence is CATIQTLGTEAFF. The CDR3 bases are TGTGCCACTATCCAGACTCTAGGCACTGAAGCTTTCTTT.

The V call is TRBV6-5, the J call TRBJ1-2; D call uncertain. The germline V and J ends were trimmed by 5 bases and 0 bases, with 10 bases remaining between them. The CDR3 sequence is 14 residues long. The germline V gene has CDR1 MNHEY and CDR2 SVGAGI. CDR3 sequence: CASSKQNPNYGYTF. The CDR3, as DNA: TGTGCCAGCAGTAAACAAAATCCTAACTATGGCTACACCTTC.

The chain uses TRBV19 and TRBJ1-2; 7 nucleotides agree with TRBD1. CDR1 and CDR2 (germline): LNHDA, SQIVND (reference sequence). V shed 5 bases, J shed 7 bases, and the junction held 10 bases outside the gene matches. This CDR3 contains 14 residues. CDR3 in amino acids: CASSPWTGISGYTF. The CDR3 DNA sequence: TGTGCCAGTAGTCCGTGGACAGGTATTAGTGGCTACACCTTC.

The V call is TRBV27, the J call TRBJ2-7; TRBD1 might be the D (5 bases). Germline V gives CDR1 MNHEY, CDR2 SMNVEV (reference sequence). V gave up 2 bases and J gave up 0 bases, with 14 bases separating them. The CDR3 spans 16 residues. CDR3 region: CASSLRQPRSSYEQYF. The CDR3 nucleotides are TGTGCCAGCAGTTTACGACAGCCAAGGAGCTCCTACGAGCAGTACTTC.

This clone was found a few times. The chain uses TRBV19 and TRBJ2-7; D is perhaps TRBD1 (5 bases). Per the germline V gene, CDR1 is LNHDA and CDR2 is SQIVND (reference sequence). The CDR3 has 15 amino acids. Between the trimmed V and J ends, which lost 1 base and 3 bases, there was a span of 13 bases. The DNA of the CDR3 is TGTGCCAGTAGTATAGGGCAGGGTAATTACTACGAGCAGTACTTC. Protein product: CASSIGQGNYYEQYF.

This clone came up once. The J gene is TRBJ2-1, the V gene TRBV7-9, with TRBD2 matching 12 bases. The CDR3 is 16 amino acids. The J segment lost 7 bases and the V segment lost 4 bases, leaving 8 bases of the junction unmatched. The germline CDR1 and CDR2 sequences are SEHNR and FQNEAQ (reference sequence). This CDR3 reads CASSSLTSGGYNEQFF. The DNA of the CDR3 is TGTGCCAGCAGCTCCCTGACTAGCGGGGGCTATAATGAGCAGTTCTTC.

This sequence joins TRBV7-2 and TRBJ1-4; the match to TRBD1 covers 7 bases. The CDR3 totals 14 residues. With 5 bases clipped from V and 8 bases from J, the junction kept 8 bases outside the gene matches. Germline V gene data show CDR1 as SGHTA and CDR2 as FQGNSA. The CDR3 region has the DNA TGTGCCAGCAGCCCCCGACAGGGACAAGAAAAACTGTTTTTT. Translation: CASSPRQGQEKLFF.